The 31 T cell receptor beta chains presented below share a single source sample, sequenced in a study of cytomegalovirus exposure and HLA in healthy donors (TCRdb year 2017). The protocol used for the library was the immunoSEQ multiplex PCR assay. For the multiplex PCR, a mixture combining 60 forward primers for TCR Vbeta segments and 13 reverse primers for TCR Jbeta segments was used. What TCRdb holds here is the immuneACCESS table cut down to in-frame rearrangements. Part of the clones is not present; checked against another copy, under half of the missing clones reflect an unresolved V gene, and the others are unexplained. The sample has about 98,000 clones on record, about two thirds of them singletons. 2% to 2.5% of the sample is in the top ten clones. Specimen: PBMCs. These receptor sequences come from a man aged 50 to 60 in good health and CMV-seronegative.

V and J are TRBV7-6 and TRBJ2-7; TRBD1 matches at 11 bases. The CDR3 has 15 amino acids. J lost 2 bases, V lost 4 bases, and 4 bases had no gene match. From germline, CDR1 is SGHVS and CDR2 FNYEAQ. The CDR3 loop is CASSSGTGGTYEQYF. Here the CDR3 DNA reads TGTGCCAGCAGCTCCGGGACAGGGGGAACCTACGAGCAGTACTTC.

This clone is medium-sized. V and J are TRBV6-1 and TRBJ1-5; 7 bases match TRBD1. V shed 7 bases and J 7 bases; nucleotides not matched to a gene: 10. The CDR3 covers 14 residues. Germline loops: CDR1 MNHNS, CDR2 SASEGT. This CDR3 reads CASMGRDRLQPQHF. CDR3 nucleotides: TGTGCCAGCATGGGTCGGGACAGACTGCAGCCCCAGCATTTT.

The V gene is TRBV5-1, the J gene TRBJ2-3, with TRBD2 matching 13 bases. The CDR3 loop spans 16 amino acids. The V gene end was trimmed by 2 bases and the J gene end by 9 bases; junction bases not matched to a gene: 9. The germline gives CDR1 SGHRS, CDR2 YFSETQ. The CDR3 region has the DNA TGCGCCAGCAGCTTATTTACTAGCGGGGGGGCCCAGACGCAGTATTTT. This sequence encodes CASSLFTSGGAQTQYF.

The chain recombines TRBV7-9 with TRBJ2-7, with 8 bases identical to TRBD1. This CDR3 is 15 amino acids long. Losses at the gene ends were 1 base for V and 6 bases for J; bases not matched to a gene: 8. Germline CDR1 is SEHNR and CDR2 is FQNEAQ (reference sequence). The CDR3 reads CASSLGGTGVIEQYF. The CDR3 DNA is TGTGCCAGCAGCTTAGGCGGGACAGGTGTAATCGAGCAGTACTTC.

This chain connects TRBV6-6 to TRBJ2-5; a weak D match, TRBD2 (5 bases). CDR1 is MNHNY, CDR2 SVGAGI, per germline (reference sequence). The CDR3 length is 10 residues. The CDR3 reads CAAAQETQYF. The CDR3 nucleotides read TGTGCAGCGGCACAAGAGACCCAGTACTTC.

The V gene is TRBV27, the J gene TRBJ1-1; 7 nucleotides line up with TRBD1. Losses at the gene ends were 5 bases for V and 2 bases for J; bases not matched to a gene: 5. The V gene's germline CDR1 is MNHEY and CDR2 SMNVEV (reference sequence). The CDR3 is 14 residues long. Here the CDR3 reads CASSHGTVNTEAFF. The CDR3 region has the DNA TGTGCCAGCAGTCACGGGACAGTTAACACTGAAGCTTTCTTT.

The V and J genes are TRBV7-9 and TRBJ1-5; the match to TRBD1 covers 8 bases. The CDR3 sequence is 17 residues long. The germline V gene has CDR1 SEHNR and CDR2 FQNEAQ (reference sequence). The junction had 14 bases not matched to a gene; V was cut back by 7 bases and J by 3 bases. CDR3 coding DNA: TGTGCCAGCACCCCGATTACCGGGACAGGTTACAATCAGCCCCAGCATTTT. Residues: CASTPITGTGYNQPQHF.

The chain is built from TRBV19 and TRBJ1-4; D is possibly TRBD1 (6 bases). V gave up 6 bases and J gave up 7 bases, with 18 bases separating them. Per the germline V gene, CDR1 is LNHDA and CDR2 is SQIVND (reference sequence). The CDR3 spans 15 residues. CDR3 amino acids: CASRNHGGAIEKLFF. In DNA form, the CDR3 reads TGTGCCAGTAGGAACCACGGGGGGGCTATTGAAAAACTGTTTTTT. Variable domain in full (rest from reference TRBV19 and TRBJ1-4): DGGITQSPKYLFRKEGQNVTLSCEQNLNHDAMYWYRQDPGQGLRLIYYSQIVNDFQKGDIAEGYSVSREKKESFPLTVTSAQKNPTAFYLCASRNHGGAIEKLFFGSGTQLSVL.

The rearrangement links TRBV30 to TRBJ1-2; no clear D gene. Germline V gene lookup returns CDR1 GTSNPN and CDR2 SVGIG (reference sequence). The CDR3 is 12 amino acids. Trimming left V 1 base short and J 4 bases short, with 7 bases between. The CDR3 nucleotides are TGTGCCTGGAGTGCTGGAGGCTATGGCTACACCTTC. Translated, it gives CAWSAGGYGYTF.

This clone was counted only a few times. This chain connects TRBV10-3 to TRBJ2-7, with 7 bases lining up with TRBD2. The CDR3 extends over 12 amino acids. Trimming cost V 8 bases and J 0 bases; bases outside gene matches: 1. Germline V gene sequence: CDR1 ENHRY, CDR2 SYGVKD. CDR3 nucleotide sequence: TGTGCCATCGCGGGAGACTCCTACGAGCAGTACTTC. It encodes CAIAGDSYEQYF.

This chain connects TRBV5-5 to TRBJ1-6; TRBD1 aligns across 11 bases. Losses at the gene ends were 4 bases for V and 10 bases for J; bases not matched to a gene: 10. The CDR3 is made up of 16 amino acids. Germline V gene lookup returns CDR1 SGHKS and CDR2 YYEKEE (reference sequence). The CDR3 protein is CASSKGQGAVESPLHF. CDR3 sequence (DNA): TGTGCCAGCAGCAAAGGACAGGGGGCGGTTGAATCACCCCTCCACTTT. The entire variable domain, with the rest obtained from reference TRBV5-5 and TRBJ1-6, is as follows: DAGVTQSPTHLIKTRGQQVTLRCSPISGHKSVSWYQQVLGQGPQFIFQYYEKEERGRGNFPDRFSARQFPNYSSELNVNALLLGDSALYLCASSKGQGAVESPLHFGNGTRLTVT.

J is TRBJ2-1 and V is TRBV7-6; 8 nucleotides line up with TRBD2. The CDR3 covers 16 residues. The trim removed 1 base at V and 5 bases at J, leaving 7 bases unmatched. In germline, CDR1 is SGHVS, CDR2 FNYEAQ. Here the CDR3 reads CASSLGRAGDHNEQFF. The CDR3, as DNA: TGTGCCAGCAGCTTAGGTAGAGCGGGAGATCACAATGAGCAGTTCTTC.

This clone came up once. V and J are TRBV27 and TRBJ2-4; D unclear. V was pared by 8 bases and J by 0 bases, with 8 bases between. The germline gives CDR1 MNHEY, CDR2 SMNVEV (reference sequence). The CDR3 runs 13 residues. CDR3 protein: CASRGTAKNIQYF. As DNA, the CDR3 is TGTGCCAGCCGAGGTACAGCCAAAAACATTCAGTACTTC.

The chain has TRBV7-8 and TRBJ1-1; D call uncertain. CDR1 and CDR2 (germline): SGHVS, FQNEAQ. The CDR3 length is 12 residues. V lost 6 bases and J 1 base, leaving 6 bases between the germline ends. The CDR3 region has the DNA TGTGCCAGCAGACAGAGGAACACTGAAGCTTTCTTT. This translates into CASRQRNTEAFF.

This clone was detected once. The chain joins TRBV5-1 to TRBJ1-3; D ambiguous. The CDR3 runs to 15 residues. Trimming pared 0 bases from V and 4 bases from J, leaving 11 bases between. CDR1 and CDR2 from the germline V gene are SGHRS and YFSETQ. CDR3 nucleotides: TGCGCCAGCAGCTTGGACTCCGGGGTCGGAAACACCATATATTTT. It encodes CASSLDSGVGNTIYF.

This clone appeared a few times. The chain couples TRBV18 to TRBJ2-1, with D possibly matching TRBD2 (5 bases). Trimming stripped 3 bases from V and 8 bases from J, with 14 bases between. CDR1 and CDR2 from the germline V gene are KGHSH and LQKENI. This CDR3 has 14 residues. Here the CDR3 reads CASSPPGSRYEQFF. The CDR3, as DNA: TGTGCCAGCTCACCCCCGGGGAGTAGGTATGAGCAGTTCTTC.

The CDR3 loop is CAAWGEQLEEYSNQPQHF. The CDR3 DNA is TGTGCCGCTTGGGGAGAACAGCTGGAAGAATATAGCAATCAGCCCCAGCATTTT. The chain employs TRBV27 and TRBJ1-5, with D hard to call. Trimming took 11 bases from V and 0 from J, leaving 26 bases between them. Per germline, CDR1 MNHEY and CDR2 SMNVEV (reference sequence). The CDR3 consists of 18 residues.

This clone was seen only a few times. The chain combines TRBV25-1 with TRBJ2-7; the D gene is possibly TRBD1 (6 bases). The CDR3 covers 11 residues. Trimming cost V 2 bases and J 8 bases, with 7 bases left between them. Germline-derived CDR1 and CDR2 are MGHDK and SYGVNS. For the CDR3, the DNA is TGTGCCAGCAGTGAAGGGGGCAAGCAGTACTTC. It specifies CASSEGGKQYF.

The rearrangement joins TRBV4-2 to TRBJ2-5, with TRBD2 identical over 9 bases. V was clipped by 1 base and J by 2 bases; unmatched bases: 8. This CDR3 spans 17 amino acids. CDR1 and CDR2 (germline): LGHNA, YNFKEQ. DNA of the CDR3: TGTGCCAGCAGCCAAGTCTCCCCCGCGGGGGGGCAAGAGACCCAGTACTTC. Encoded protein: CASSQVSPAGGQETQYF.

About this clone itself: One end of the junction does not line up with germline, which may come from a read error. The J gene is TRBJ1-1, the V gene TRBV7-9; 8 positions agree with TRBD1. Germline V gives CDR1 SEHNR, CDR2 FQNEAQ (reference sequence). The CDR3 loop spans 15 amino acids. CDR3 sequence reads: CSSSLVGTGGTEAFF. The DNA of the CDR3 is TGTTCCAGCAGCTTAGTCGGTACAGGGGGAACTGAAGCTTTCTTT.

This chain links TRBV5-6 with TRBJ2-2; 8 bases map to TRBD2. Germline V gene sequence: CDR1 SGHDT, CDR2 YYEEEE. Trimming cost V 6 bases and J 3 bases; bases outside gene matches: 10. CDR3 length: 16 amino acids. The CDR3 loop reads CASTRTGGRDTGELFF. As DNA, the CDR3 is TGTGCCAGCACACGAACGGGGGGGCGCGACACCGGGGAGCTGTTTTTT.

The chain joins TRBV6-1 to TRBJ2-1; 7 bases fit TRBD1. In germline, CDR1 is MNHNS, CDR2 SASEGT. The CDR3 spans 15 residues. Losses at the gene ends were 5 bases for V and 6 bases for J; bases not matched to a gene: 10. CDR3: CASSRTGRSFNEQFF. The CDR3 bases are TGTGCCAGCAGTCGGACAGGAAGGAGCTTCAATGAGCAGTTCTTC.

The chain combines TRBV19 with TRBJ1-3; D is uncertain. This CDR3 has 17 residues. Trimming left V 7 bases short and J 2 bases short, with 21 bases between. CDR1 is LNHDA, CDR2 SQIVND, per germline (reference sequence). The CDR3 DNA reads as TGTGCCAGTACTAGCGAGGACTATCTCTGGCCTGGAAACACCATATATTTT. Its protein product is CASTSEDYLWPGNTIYF.

The CDR3: CASSRARGTDTQYF. CDR3 DNA sequence: TGCGCCAGCAGCCGGGCCAGGGGTACAGATACGCAGTATTTT. The J gene is TRBJ2-3, the V gene TRBV4-1; possibly TRBD1 for D (6 bases). The V end lost 4 bases, the J end lost 3 bases, and 11 bases lay between the germline ends. Looked up from germline, CDR1 is MGHRA and CDR2 is YSYEKL. The CDR3 totals 14 residues.

The chain is built from TRBV19 and TRBJ2-2; maybe TRBD2 (6 bases). The CDR3 is 13 residues long. V shed 6 bases and J shed 3 bases, with 8 bases lying between them. CDR1 and CDR2 (germline): LNHDA, SQIVND (reference sequence). As DNA, the CDR3 is TGTGCCAGTAGGCGGGACTACACCGGGGAGCTGTTTTTT. Translated, it gives CASRRDYTGELFF. Full variable domain (remainder filled in from reference TRBV19 and TRBJ2-2): DGGITQSPKYLFRKEGQNVTLSCEQNLNHDAMYWYRQDPGQGLRLIYYSQIVNDFQKGDIAEGYSVSREKKESFPLTVTSAQKNPTAFYLCASRRDYTGELFFGEGSRLTVL.

The V and J genes are TRBV28 and TRBJ2-5; 7 bases map to TRBD2. The DNA end favors TRBJ2-7, so the J call may be wrong. The CDR3 runs to 14 residues. CDR1 and CDR2 (germline): MDHEN, SYDVKM. CDR3 in amino acids: CASSLGGGRYEQYF. CDR3 sequence (DNA): TGTGCCAGCAGTTTGGGGGGGGGAAGGTACGAGCAGTACTTC.

Details on this clone: The sample holds other DNA sequences that translate to the same CDR3. V and J are TRBV6-1 and TRBJ1-5; D ambiguous. Deletions cut 0 bases from V and 7 bases from J, with 10 bases between. In germline, CDR1 is MNHNS, CDR2 SASEGT. The length of the CDR3 is 14 residues. CDR3 sequence (DNA): TGTGCCAGCAGTGAAGCGACGGGAGGGCAGCCCCAGCATTTT. Protein: CASSEATGGQPQHF.

The sample holds a few counts of this clone. The rearrangement joins TRBV13 to TRBJ2-1; 8 bases map to TRBD1. Germline V lookup: CDR1 PRHDT, CDR2 FYEKMQ (reference sequence). CDR3 length: 15 amino acids. Germline trimming cut 6 bases from V and 6 bases from J; bases unmatched to any gene: 10. The CDR3 region is CASSYRGTGGNEQFF. In DNA form, the CDR3 reads TGTGCCAGCAGTTATAGGGGGACAGGCGGCAATGAGCAGTTCTTC.

The V call is TRBV7-9, the J call TRBJ1-1, with D possibly TRBD1 on 5 matching bases. There are 14 residues in the CDR3. The germline CDR1 and CDR2 sequences are SEHNR and FQNEAQ (reference sequence). The V gene lost 3 bases and the J gene lost 8 bases, with 16 bases spanning the gap. The CDR3 DNA reads TGTGCCAGCAGCTTGGAGGGGCCCGGGATAGAAGCTTTCTTT. Residues: CASSLEGPGIEAFF. The full variable domain, completed using reference TRBV7-9 and TRBJ1-1, is DTGVSQNPRHKITKRGQNVTFRCDPISEHNRLYWYRQTLGQGPEFLTYFQNEAQLEKSRLLSDRFSAERPKGSFSTLEIQRTEQGDSAMYLCASSLEGPGIEAFFGQGTRLTVV.

The chain employs TRBV7-9 and TRBJ1-6; D unclear. Trimming took off 6 bases at V and 8 bases at J, with 8 bases between the two ends. The CDR3 loop spans 12 amino acids. Per the germline V gene, CDR1 is SEHNR and CDR2 is FQNEAQ (reference sequence). CDR3 nucleotides: TGTGCCAGCAGGCCTCAGGATTCACCCCTCCACTTT. Translated, it gives CASRPQDSPLHF.

This sequence joins TRBV2 and TRBJ1-4; D ambiguous. Deletions cut 5 bases from V and 7 bases from J, with 14 bases between. This CDR3 has 14 amino acids. Per germline, CDR1 SNHLY and CDR2 FYNNEI. The CDR3 nucleotides read TGTGCCAGCAGTATAAGTGAAAGCGGTGAAAAACTGTTTTTT. Translated, it gives CASSISESGEKLFF. Complete variable domain (other parts from reference TRBV2 and TRBJ1-4): EPEVTQTPSHQVTQMGQEVILRCVPISNHLYFYWYRQILGQKVEFLVSFYNNEISEKSEIFDDQFSVERPDGSNFTLKIRSTKLEDSAMYFCASSISESGEKLFFGSGTQLSVL.